In this sample, the clone carrying this T cell receptor (beta chain) turned up many times. Its antigen is unknown. The data originate from a study of T cell repertoires in cytomegalovirus infection. On the study more broadly: Recently identified HLA-C-restricted and well-studied HLA-B-restricted CMV epitopes were used. Both CMV infection and a matching HLA type were indicated by public TCR beta signatures.

MiXCR was run by TCRdb on the reads, yielding one entry per CDR3 protein. The sample yields some 350,000 distinct CDR3 sequences, almost 30% seen once. The source of this sequence is a human donor in good health (CMV status not recorded). Some clones in this sample may be carry-over from other donors' samples. Material: cultured PBMCs, obtained from culture after CMV antigen stimulation.

The CDR3 spells CASSWHGGMRTEAFF. CDR3 in DNA: TGTGCCAGTAGTTGGCATGGGGGGATGAGGACTGAAGCTTTCTTT. The J gene is TRBJ1-1, the V gene TRBV19; maybe TRBD1 (5 bases). The CDR3 consists of 15 residues. Germline V gene data show CDR1 as LNHDA and CDR2 as SQIVND (reference sequence). Trimming shortened V by 5 bases and J by 5 bases, and 18 bases separated the two germline ends.